The rows below give T cell receptor beta chains drawn from one sample of a study of molecular identifiers for immune sequencing clone quantification. TCRdb called the PCR reads again in MiXCR, with one record for every CDR3 protein. The sample lists 600,000 to 650,000 distinct CDR3 sequences, 15% to 20% seen once, with roughly 0.9% in the top ten. Input material: naive CD8+ T cells from blood, with Jurkat cell RNA spiked in. All receptors come from a human donor in good health. Some libraries in this study had Jurkat cell RNA spiked in. The CDR3 runs from the conserved cysteine through the conserved F or W. Fields, in order: clone size, J gene, D gene, V gene, CDR3 protein, CDR3 DNA. A D gene is named only where the DNA matches it firmly. Some rows mark clone size as missing; the rest say once, few, many or name a class of expanded clone.

many,TRBJ1-5,NA,TRBV25-1,CASSELAGSNQPQHF,TGTGCCAGCAGTGAACTGGCAGGGTCCAATCAGCCCCAGCATTTT
many,TRBJ2-6,TRBD1,TRBV20-1,CSARDRVLPGANVLTF,TGCAGTGCCCGGGACAGGGTCCTACCTGGGGCCAACGTCCTGACTTTC
NA,TRBJ1-3,NA,TRBV7-9,CASSLPSDSSGNTIYF,TGTGCCAGCAGCTTACCCAGCGACAGCTCTGGAAACACCATATATTTT
many,TRBJ2-7,NA,TRBV6-2/TRBV6-3,CASSWSSSYEQYF,TGTGCCAGCAGTTGGTCTAGCTCCTACGAGCAGTACTTC
many,TRBJ2-1,TRBD2,TRBV7-2,CASSLTGGARDEQFF,TGTGCCAGCAGCTTAACCGGGGGGGCGAGGGATGAGCAGTTCTTC
many,TRBJ2-7,NA,TRBV28,CASSFPGGGEQYF,TGTGCCAGCAGTTTCCCAGGGGGGGGCGAGCAGTACTTC
NA,TRBJ2-7,TRBD2,TRBV6-6,CASSYGAGGTSYEQYF,TGTGCCAGCAGTTACGGAGCGGGGGGAACCTCCTACGAGCAGTACTTC
many,TRBJ2-3,TRBD2,TRBV20-1,CSARASSGRDTQYF,TGCAGTGCTAGGGCGTCTAGCGGGAGGGATACGCAGTATTTT
NA,TRBJ2-2,NA,TRBV9,CASSVGDLAGELFF,TGTGCCAGCAGCGTAGGGGACTTGGCCGGGGAGCTGTTTTTT
many,TRBJ2-3,NA,TRBV6-6,CASSSLGQDTDTQYF,TGTGCCAGCAGTTCCTTAGGGCAAGACACAGATACGCAGTATTTT
NA,TRBJ2-3,NA,TRBV7-8,CASSLGVRRVTDTQYF,TGTGCCAGCAGCTTAGGAGTTAGGCGGGTGACAGATACGCAGTATTTT
NA,TRBJ1-1,TRBD1,TRBV20-1,CSATGGEYAGTEAFF,TGCAGTGCTACAGGGGGGGAATATGCGGGCACTGAAGCTTTCTTT
few,TRBJ1-4,NA,TRBV9,CASSAGTIPEKLFF,TGTGCCAGCAGCGCCGGGACAATTCCTGAAAAACTGTTTTTT
NA,TRBJ2-5,TRBD2,TRBV19,CASSIGAGGPGETQYF,TGTGCCAGTAGTATTGGAGCGGGGGGGCCGGGAGAGACCCAGTACTTC
few,TRBJ1-2,TRBD1,TRBV6-5,CASSLQTGGYGYTF,TGTGCCAGCAGTTTGCAAACAGGGGGGTATGGCTACACCTTC
many,TRBJ1-5,TRBD1,TRBV6-2/TRBV6-3,CASSYRQGVQPQHF,TGTGCCAGCAGTTACAGACAGGGGGTTCAGCCCCAGCATTTT
NA,TRBJ2-3,NA,TRBV10-2,CASSETQGGDTQYF,TGCGCCAGCAGTGAGACCCAAGGTGGCGATACGCAGTATTTT
many,TRBJ1-5,TRBD1,TRBV4-3,CASSQDRAGGSNQPQHF,TGCGCCAGCAGCCAAGATAGGGCAGGGGGCTCCAATCAGCCCCAGCATTTT
many,TRBJ2-1,TRBD2,TRBV13,CASSLRGGAYNEQFF,TGTGCCAGCAGCTTACGCGGGGGGGCTTACAATGAGCAGTTCTTC
many,TRBJ2-3,NA,TRBV5-6,CASSLGVETDTQYF,TGTGCCAGCAGCTTGGGGGTGGAGACAGATACGCAGTATTTT
many,TRBJ2-7,TRBD1,TRBV4-1,CASSLSGQGVGEQYF,TGCGCCAGCAGCCTTTCAGGACAGGGGGTAGGTGAGCAGTACTTC
NA,TRBJ2-1,NA,TRBV5-3,CASSLATTRSSYNEQFF,TGTGCCAGCAGCTTGGCCACAACACGAAGCTCCTACAATGAGCAGTTCTTC
NA,TRBJ2-7,NA,TRBV7-9,CASSLVPGGGRGLYEQYF,TGTGCCAGCAGCTTAGTCCCAGGTGGGGGTCGGGGGCTCTACGAGCAGTACTTC
NA,TRBJ2-5,TRBD1,TRBV30,CAWSVDRGMEETQYF,TGTGCCTGGAGTGTAGACAGGGGAATGGAAGAGACCCAGTACTTC
NA,TRBJ2-3,NA,TRBV6-2/TRBV6-3,CASSYDRQVEVFGVTDTQYF,TGTGCCAGCAGTTACGACCGACAGGTTGAGGTATTCGGTGTCACAGATACGCAGTATTTT
once,TRBJ2-7,NA,TRBV11-2,CASSLDSKFYEQYF,TGTGCCAGCAGCTTAGATAGTAAGTTCTACGAGCAGTACTTC